These 24 T cell receptor beta chains came from one sample sequenced in a study of CD8 T cells in Susac syndrome. Random hexamers primed reverse transcription of about 0.45 to 1 ug RNA. One entry per CDR3 protein, called by TCRdb with MiXCR from the immunoSEQ multiplex PCR reads. Among 250,000 to 300,000 distinct CDR3 sequences listed, approximately 91% were seen once. The sample taken for sequencing was CD8+ T cells from PBMCs. The receptors here all came from a human donor with multiple sclerosis.

This chain connects TRBV6-2 or TRBV6-3 to TRBJ2-1; TRBD2 aligns across 10 bases. Germline CDR1 MNHEY, CDR2 SVGEGT. The CDR3 sequence is 17 residues long. After removal of 2 bases from V and 5 bases from J, the junction contained 9 bases not matched to a gene. The CDR3 reads CASSYEIAGGINNEQFF. CDR3 bases: TGTGCCAGCAGTTACGAGATAGCGGGAGGCATCAACAATGAGCAGTTCTTC.

The chain is built from TRBV10-3 and TRBJ1-6; 7 bases are a match to TRBD1. Trimming took 2 bases from V and 4 from J; bases not matched to a gene: 14. CDR1 is ENHRY and CDR2 is SYGVKD in the germline V gene. The CDR3 is 19 amino acids. As DNA, the CDR3 is TGTGCCATCAGTGAGCGGTTCCGGGACAGCAGCTCTTATAATTCACCCCTCCACTTT. Protein: CAISERFRDSSSYNSPLHF.

The J gene is TRBJ1-4, the V gene TRBV12-3 or TRBV12-4; tentative D call: TRBD1 (6 bases). V lost 5 bases and J 4 bases, leaving 14 bases between the germline ends. The CDR3 is made up of 15 amino acids. The CDR3 here is CASSPRGGINEKLFF. CDR3 DNA: TGTGCCAGCAGTCCGAGAGGGGGAATTAATGAAAAACTGTTTTTT.

This rearrangement joins TRBV7-2 to TRBJ2-5, with D unresolved. The CDR3 contains 12 residues. Trimming took off 5 bases at V and 4 bases at J, with 8 bases between the two ends. In germline, CDR1 is SGHTA, CDR2 FQGNSA. DNA for the CDR3: TGTGCCAGCAGCCCCGAACTAGAGACCCAGTACTTC. This gives the protein CASSPELETQYF.

V and J are TRBV3-1 and TRBJ2-1, with D perhaps matching TRBD2 (5 bases). CDR3 length equals 13 residues. The germline gives CDR1 LGHDT, CDR2 YNNKEL (reference sequence). Trimming pared 1 base from V and 12 bases from J, leaving 13 bases between. Written as DNA, the CDR3 is TGTGCCAGCAGCCAAGCGAACGGCGAGGGGCAGTTCTTC. Its translation: CASSQANGEGQFF.

This chain links TRBV7-9 with TRBJ2-1, with D unclear. Germline V lookup: CDR1 SEHNR, CDR2 FQNEAQ (reference sequence). CDR3 size: 12 residues. V gave up 9 bases and J gave up 6 bases, with 12 bases separating them. The DNA of the CDR3 is TGTGCCAGTACGCCCTGGTTCAATGAGCAGTTCTTC. Translated, it gives CASTPWFNEQFF.

The genes are TRBV4-3 and TRBJ1-2; a possible D gene is TRBD1 (6 bases). The V and J ends lost 0 bases and 4 bases respectively, with 21 bases between them. Germline V gene lookup returns CDR1 LGHNA and CDR2 YSLEER. The CDR3 loop spans 18 amino acids. The CDR3 bases are TGCGCCAGCAGCCAAGAGATAGGGGTCAGGGGACCACCCTATGGCTACACCTTC. It is translated as CASSQEIGVRGPPYGYTF.

The DNA of the CDR3 is TGTGCCAGCAGTCGGGACAGGGGACCTCAGCCCCAGCATTTT. It encodes CASSRDRGPQPQHF. The chain couples TRBV6-2 or TRBV6-3 to TRBJ1-5; 10 positions match TRBD1. The CDR3 has 14 residues. Trimming cost V 5 bases and J 6 bases; bases outside gene matches: 4. Germline CDR1 is MNHEY and CDR2 is SVGEGT.

The J gene is TRBJ1-5, the V gene TRBV7-9; a possible D gene is TRBD1 (5 bases). The CDR3 covers 13 residues. V lost 3 bases to trimming and J lost 3 bases, with 6 bases between them. Germline assignment: CDR1 SEHNR and CDR2 FQNEAQ (reference sequence). In DNA, the CDR3 is TGTGCCAGCAGCTTGACAGACAATCAGCCCCAGCATTTT. Protein sequence: CASSLTDNQPQHF.

This clonotype was detected only once. This rearrangement joins TRBV12-3 or TRBV12-4 to TRBJ2-3; the D is unclear. The CDR3 extends over 16 amino acids. The V gene lost 2 bases and the J gene lost 2 bases, with 14 bases spanning the gap. The CDR3 loop reads CASSLWGRAITDTQYF. In DNA, the CDR3 is TGTGCCAGCAGTTTATGGGGAAGAGCGATCACAGATACGCAGTATTTT.

V gene TRBV30 combines with J gene TRBJ2-3, with D possibly TRBD2 on 6 matching bases. Trimming took off 6 bases at V and 4 bases at J, with 14 bases between the two ends. Germline V lookup: CDR1 GTSNPN, CDR2 SVGIG (reference sequence). There are 13 residues in the CDR3. CDR3 in amino acids: CACSGVIADTQYF. CDR3 in DNA: TGTGCCTGTTCGGGAGTCATTGCAGATACGCAGTATTTT.

The chain combines TRBV5-8 with TRBJ2-2; 10 nucleotides match TRBD2. Germline V CDR1 and CDR2: SGHTS, YDEGEE. With V trimmed by 1 base and J by 4 bases, 10 bases remained unmatched. CDR3 length: 18 residues. CDR3 sequence: CASSLPLAGAAGTGELFF. CDR3 bases: TGTGCCAGCAGCTTGCCCCTAGCGGGGGCCGCGGGCACCGGGGAGCTGTTTTTT.

This chain connects TRBV12-3 or TRBV12-4 to TRBJ2-7; D is unclear. This CDR3 contains 14 residues. V shed 0 bases and J shed 1 base, with 7 bases lying between them. The CDR3: CASSLAATSYEQYF. CDR3 nucleotide sequence: TGTGCCAGCAGTTTAGCAGCGACGTCCTACGAGCAGTACTTC.

The chain combines TRBV28 with TRBJ2-7; possibly TRBD1 or TRBD2 for D (5 bases each). Trimming took 4 bases from V and 0 from J, leaving 13 bases between them. The CDR3 sequence is 15 residues long. Per the germline V gene, CDR1 is MDHEN and CDR2 is SYDVKM. CDR3 in amino acids: CASSSGTEVSYEQYF. The CDR3 DNA follows: TGTGCCAGCAGTTCCGGGACGGAGGTCTCCTACGAGCAGTACTTC. The full variable domain, with the rest looked up from reference TRBV28 and TRBJ2-7, is DVKVTQSSRYLVKRTGEKVFLECVQDMDHENMFWYRQDPGLGLRLIYFSYDVKMKEKGDIPEGYSVSREKKERFSLILESASTNQTSMYLCASSSGTEVSYEQYFGPGTRLTVT.

This clonotype has ten or more counts. The chain's CDR3 is CASSQGGRGGADIQYF. CDR3 in DNA: TGTGCCAGCAGCCAAGGGGGACGAGGCGGCGCGGACATTCAGTACTTC. The chain couples TRBV7-9 to TRBJ2-4, with D perhaps matching TRBD1 (6 bases). Trimming shortened V by 5 bases and J by 8 bases, and 22 bases separated the two germline ends. Germline-derived CDR1 and CDR2 are SEHNR and FQNEAQ (reference sequence). The CDR3 runs 16 residues.

V usage is TRBV10-3 and J usage is TRBJ2-1, with a tentative D call TRBD2 (5 bases). Germline V gives CDR1 ENHRY, CDR2 SYGVKD. This CDR3 has 17 residues. V was cut by 3 bases and J by 2 bases, with 17 bases left in between. CDR3 loop: CAISEDSSRGPYNEQFF. In DNA, the CDR3 is TGTGCCATCAGTGAAGATTCCTCACGAGGGCCCTACAATGAGCAGTTCTTC.

This clonotype appeared once. The genes are TRBV20-1 and TRBJ1-5, with TRBD1 matching over 7 bases. V gave up 3 bases and J gave up 0 bases; unmatched junction bases: 5. The CDR3 is made up of 15 amino acids. Germline V gives CDR1 DFQATT, CDR2 SNEGSKA (reference sequence). CDR3 nucleotide sequence: TGCAGTGCTAGGGACAGGAGGGATAGCAATCAGCCCCAGCATTTT. It codes for CSARDRRDSNQPQHF.

The chain carries TRBV9 and TRBJ1-4; D is possibly TRBD1 (5 bases). The V gene lost 4 bases and the J gene lost 0 bases, with 13 bases spanning the gap. The CDR3 consists of 16 residues. Germline V gives CDR1 SGDLS, CDR2 YYNGEE. This CDR3 reads CASSPRGTATNEKLFF. The CDR3 DNA reads TGTGCCAGCAGCCCCCGAGGGACGGCAACTAATGAAAAACTGTTTTTT.

This chain links TRBV27 with TRBJ2-1; no clear D gene. The germline gives CDR1 MNHEY, CDR2 SMNVEV (reference sequence). The CDR3 has 13 residues. V lost 4 bases and J 6 bases, leaving 10 bases between the germline ends. In nucleotides, the CDR3 is TGTGCCAGCAGTTGGGCAACTTTCAATGAGCAGTTCTTC. Translation gives CASSWATFNEQFF.

V usage is TRBV24-1 and J usage is TRBJ2-5, with TRBD1 identical over 10 bases. The CDR3 has 16 amino acids. The V segment lost 3 bases and the J segment 3 bases; nucleotides outside the gene matches: 6. Germline loops: CDR1 KGHDR, CDR2 SFDVKD. CDR3 protein: CATSDPTGTGEETQYF. The DNA of the CDR3 is TGTGCCACCAGTGATCCCACCGGGACAGGGGAAGAGACCCAGTACTTC.

The chain carries TRBV6-5 and TRBJ2-7, with no clear D. Between the trimmed V and J ends, which lost 4 bases and 5 bases, there was a span of 15 bases. The CDR3 extends over 14 amino acids. Germline-derived CDR1 and CDR2 are MNHEY and SVGAGI. The CDR3 coding sequence is TGTGCCAGCAGTTCGACTCCCGTTGGCGACGAGCAGTACTTC. It translates to CASSSTPVGDEQYF.

The chain couples TRBV7-3 to TRBJ2-7, with D unclear. The CDR3 has 13 residues. V lost 5 bases, J lost 3 bases, and 11 bases lay in between. Germline assignment: CDR1 SGHTA and CDR2 FQGTGA. The CDR3 DNA is TGTGCCAGCAGCCCTGGCTTGCACTACGAGCAGTACTTC. It encodes CASSPGLHYEQYF.

The J gene is TRBJ2-1, the V gene TRBV12-3 or TRBV12-4, with unresolved D. CDR3 length: 12 amino acids. The V and J ends lost 8 bases and 8 bases respectively, with 13 bases between them. The CDR3 bases are TGTGCCAGCTCTAGGTGGATCTATGAGCAGTTCTTC. Translated: CASSRWIYEQFF.

The rearrangement uses TRBV7-2 and TRBJ1-2, with 8 bases aligning to TRBD1. The CDR3 is 15 residues long. Germline V CDR1 and CDR2: SGHTA, FQGNSA. Trimming removed 5 bases from V and 4 bases from J; junction bases left unmatched: 9. The CDR3 here is CASSPGQGSGYGYTF. In DNA form, the CDR3 reads TGTGCCAGCAGCCCTGGACAGGGCAGCGGCTATGGCTACACCTTC.